The table lists the clone carrying this T cell receptor beta chain with a few counts. No antigen is known for it. These data originate in a study of human T cells and chemical hapten exposure. About the study: Patients received weekly diphenylcyclopropenone doses to the scalp throughout the roughly 23-week study. Read at 6 days, the patch tests placed 0.01% DPC on the upper back. Regarding the study as a whole: Expanded TCRs were compared with controls, and the expanded TCRs formed significantly more large CDR3 similarity clusters.

V shed 5 bases and J 1 base; nucleotides not matched to a gene: 18. In germline, CDR1 is SGHTA, CDR2 FQGNSA. The length of the CDR3 is 19 residues. TCRdb ran MiXCR on the RACE reads and lists one entry per CDR3 protein. The table lists approximately 350,000 distinct CDR3 sequences, around 6% of them singletons. Time point described: patch test 2, 6 weeks after DPC sensitization. Treatment defined: therapeutic diphenylcyclopropenone sensitization with weekly scalp DPC. The rearrangement links TRBV7-2 to TRBJ2-5, with 8 bases fitting TRBD2. This material consisted of whole blood, taken in connection with sensitization to the hapten diphenylcyclopropenone (DPC). The TCR sequence derives from a young woman with alopecia areata. Some clones in this sample may be carry-over from other donors' samples. The CDR3 nucleotides read TGTGCCAGCAGCCCGACCCGGATCTCTGCGGGGGGCTTCCAAGAGACCCAGTACTTC. It yields the protein CASSPTRISAGGFQETQYF.